This is a list of T cell receptor beta chains from one sample in a study of human T cells and chemical hapten exposure. TCRdb analysed the RACE reads with MiXCR anew, one entry per CDR3 protein. The table has tens of thousands of distinct CDR3 sequences, roughly 12% seen once; the top ten hold roughly 2.5%. Sequences were derived from whole blood, sampled in connection with sensitization to the hapten diphenylcyclopropenone (DPC). The origin of the receptors is a woman in her forties with alopecia areata. Some clones in this sample may be carry-over from other donors' samples. Both conserved end residues are part of each CDR3. The D gene is left open where the match is weak. Size is omitted from some rows. Given values are once, few, many or a class for expanded clones.

v_call: TRBV4-3; clone_size: NA; d_call: TRBD2; j_call: TRBJ2-7; cdr3_nt: TGCGCCAGCAGCGTTGGGACTACATCGGCCTACGAGCAGTACTTC; cdr3_aa: CASSVGTTSAYEQYF
v_call: TRBV7-6; clone_size: NA; d_call: TRBD1; j_call: TRBJ2-7; cdr3_nt: TGTGCCAGCAGCCCGCAGCCGGGACAGGGGGCCTGGGAGCAGTACTTC; cdr3_aa: CASSPQPGQGAWEQYF
v_call: TRBV7-2; clone_size: many; d_call: NA; j_call: TRBJ2-3; cdr3_nt: TGTGCCAGCAGCCTAACTGTGAGCAGGGATACGCAGTATTTT; cdr3_aa: CASSLTVSRDTQYF
v_call: TRBV28; clone_size: NA; d_call: NA; j_call: TRBJ1-5; cdr3_nt: TGTGCCAGCAGATTCTTTAATCAGCCCCAGCATTTT; cdr3_aa: CASRFFNQPQHF
v_call: TRBV15; clone_size: many; d_call: NA; j_call: TRBJ1-4; cdr3_nt: TGTGCCACCAGCAGAGATAACAGGTTGAGGGCTGCTAATGAAAAACTGTTTTTT; cdr3_aa: CATSRDNRLRAANEKLFF
v_call: TRBV6-5; clone_size: NA; d_call: NA; j_call: TRBJ2-7; cdr3_nt: TGTGCCAGCAGTTACTCTCGGGCCAACCGGGGAGAGCAGTACTTC; cdr3_aa: CASSYSRANRGEQYF
v_call: TRBV27; clone_size: NA; d_call: NA; j_call: TRBJ2-1; cdr3_nt: TGTGCCAGCAGTTCGGGTAGGGCATCCAATGAGCAGTTCTTC; cdr3_aa: CASSSGRASNEQFF
v_call: TRBV20-1; clone_size: few; d_call: TRBD1; j_call: TRBJ1-4; cdr3_nt: TGCAGTGCTAGAGATCCCGACAGGGAACTGTTTTTT; cdr3_aa: CSARDPDRELFF
v_call: TRBV2; clone_size: many; d_call: NA; j_call: TRBJ2-1; cdr3_nt: TGTGCCAGCACAGAGGGGGGGGCGGACAATGAGCAGTTCTTC; cdr3_aa: CASTEGGADNEQFF
v_call: TRBV29-1; clone_size: many; d_call: NA; j_call: TRBJ2-7; cdr3_nt: TGCAGCGTTGGCCTTGGGGAGCAGTACTTC; cdr3_aa: CSVGLGEQYF
v_call: TRBV10-3; clone_size: few; d_call: NA; j_call: TRBJ2-7; cdr3_nt: TGTGCCATCAGAGAGACAGGTTCCTACGAGCAGTACTTC; cdr3_aa: CAIRETGSYEQYF
v_call: TRBV7-9; clone_size: once; d_call: NA; j_call: TRBJ1-1; cdr3_nt: TGTGCCAGCAGCCCCACCTTAAGTGCGAGCACTGAAGCTTTCTTT; cdr3_aa: CASSPTLSASTEAFF
v_call: TRBV18; clone_size: many; d_call: NA; j_call: TRBJ2-1; cdr3_nt: TGTGCCAGCTCACCACAGGGGGGAGGAATGTACAATGAGCAGTTCTTC; cdr3_aa: CASSPQGGGMYNEQFF
v_call: TRBV25-1; clone_size: many; d_call: TRBD1; j_call: TRBJ2-2; cdr3_nt: TGTGCCAGCATGACAGGGTACACCGGGGAGCTGTTTTTT; cdr3_aa: CASMTGYTGELFF
v_call: TRBV28; clone_size: few; d_call: NA; j_call: TRBJ1-5; cdr3_nt: TGTGCCAGCGTCGTGATGGGTCAGCCCCAGCATTTT; cdr3_aa: CASVVMGQPQHF
v_call: TRBV4-3; clone_size: NA; d_call: NA; j_call: TRBJ1-6; cdr3_nt: TGCGCCAGCAGCCAAGAATACGGGCTGAGCTCCTATAATTCACCCCTCCACTTT; cdr3_aa: CASSQEYGLSSYNSPLHF
v_call: TRBV10-1; clone_size: many; d_call: NA; j_call: TRBJ2-3; cdr3_nt: TGCGCCAGCAGTGATAGCAGACCCACAGATACGCAGTATTTT; cdr3_aa: CASSDSRPTDTQYF
v_call: TRBV29-1; clone_size: NA; d_call: NA; j_call: TRBJ1-4; cdr3_nt: TGCAGCGTTACAGGGACTAATGAAAAACTGTTTTTT; cdr3_aa: CSVTGTNEKLFF
v_call: TRBV27; clone_size: NA; d_call: NA; j_call: TRBJ1-5; cdr3_nt: TGTGCCAGCAGCTCCCTGGGTAATAGCAATCAGCCCCAGCATTTT; cdr3_aa: CASSSLGNSNQPQHF
v_call: TRBV7-8; clone_size: few; d_call: NA; j_call: TRBJ1-1; cdr3_nt: TGTGCCAGCAGCTTAGAGGCAGCCAACACTGAAGCTTTCTTT; cdr3_aa: CASSLEAANTEAFF
v_call: TRBV7-2; clone_size: many; d_call: TRBD2; j_call: TRBJ2-1; cdr3_nt: TGTGCCAGCAGCTTAGGGGGTGGACTAGCGGGAGGGCAATTCCCTCTAGCAAGGAACGTTGAGCAGTTCTTC; cdr3_aa: CASSLGGGLAGGQFPLARNVEQFF
v_call: TRBV29-1; clone_size: few; d_call: NA; j_call: TRBJ2-7; cdr3_nt: TGCAGCGTTGACGAAGAGGTGCAGCAGTACTTC; cdr3_aa: CSVDEEVQQYF
v_call: TRBV12-3/TRBV12-4; clone_size: NA; d_call: NA; j_call: TRBJ2-3; cdr3_nt: TGTGCCAGCAGTTTTGGAGGGGGGGCGACAGATACGCAGTATTTT; cdr3_aa: CASSFGGGATDTQYF
v_call: TRBV29-1; clone_size: NA; d_call: NA; j_call: TRBJ2-3; cdr3_nt: TGCAGCGCCAGACAGGCCGGCACAGATACGCAGTATTTT; cdr3_aa: CSARQAGTDTQYF
v_call: TRBV28; clone_size: many; d_call: NA; j_call: TRBJ1-3; cdr3_nt: TGTGCCAGCAGCCTCTTCGACACCATATATTTT; cdr3_aa: CASSLFDTIYF
v_call: TRBV4-3; clone_size: many; d_call: NA; j_call: TRBJ2-1; cdr3_nt: TGCGCCAGCAGCCAAGAGGGACTGGGCAATGAGCAGTTCTTC; cdr3_aa: CASSQEGLGNEQFF
v_call: TRBV6-6; clone_size: NA; d_call: NA; j_call: TRBJ1-1; cdr3_nt: TGTGCCAGCAGTTTTAATACCGACACTGAAGCTTTCTTT; cdr3_aa: CASSFNTDTEAFF
v_call: TRBV19; clone_size: many; d_call: NA; j_call: TRBJ1-1; cdr3_nt: TGTGCCAGTAGTATTAGGGGAACTGAAGCTTTCTTT; cdr3_aa: CASSIRGTEAFF
v_call: TRBV7-3; clone_size: once; d_call: TRBD2; j_call: TRBJ2-1; cdr3_nt: TGTGCCAGCTCGGGACTAGCGGGCGGTGAGCAGTTCTTC; cdr3_aa: CASSGLAGGEQFF
v_call: TRBV7-9; clone_size: few; d_call: NA; j_call: TRBJ2-1; cdr3_nt: TGTGCCAGCAGCTTAGTGGCCCAGAGCTCCTACAATGAGCAGTTCTTC; cdr3_aa: CASSLVAQSSYNEQFF
v_call: TRBV27; clone_size: NA; d_call: NA; j_call: TRBJ2-1; cdr3_nt: TGTGCCAGCAGAGCAACTATAGCCCGGGACTTCGAAAATGAGCAGTTCTTC; cdr3_aa: CASRATIARDFENEQFF
v_call: TRBV29-1; clone_size: many; d_call: NA; j_call: TRBJ1-1; cdr3_nt: TGCAGCGTCGCGGGACACCTGAACACTGAAGCTTTCTTT; cdr3_aa: CSVAGHLNTEAFF
v_call: TRBV28; clone_size: NA; d_call: NA; j_call: TRBJ2-7; cdr3_nt: TGTGCCAGCGAAGGGAGAAGCTCCTACGAGCAGTACTTC; cdr3_aa: CASEGRSSYEQYF
v_call: TRBV5-5; clone_size: many; d_call: TRBD2; j_call: TRBJ2-3; cdr3_nt: TGTGCCAGCAGCTTGGCGACTAGCGGGGATACGCAGTATTTT; cdr3_aa: CASSLATSGDTQYF
v_call: TRBV4-1; clone_size: NA; d_call: TRBD2; j_call: TRBJ2-1; cdr3_nt: TGCGCCAGCACTACATTAGCGGGAGGGTACGGTGAGCAGTTCTTC; cdr3_aa: CASTTLAGGYGEQFF
v_call: TRBV28; clone_size: many; d_call: NA; j_call: TRBJ2-5; cdr3_nt: TGTGCCAGCAGCCCGACCGAGACCCAGTACTTC; cdr3_aa: CASSPTETQYF
v_call: TRBV18; clone_size: NA; d_call: NA; j_call: TRBJ2-5; cdr3_nt: TGTGCCAGCTCACCATCAGAGACCCAGTACTTC; cdr3_aa: CASSPSETQYF
v_call: TRBV29-1; clone_size: many; d_call: NA; j_call: TRBJ2-3; cdr3_nt: TGCAGCGTTGAAAACACAGATACGCAGTATTTT; cdr3_aa: CSVENTDTQYF
v_call: TRBV20-1; clone_size: few; d_call: NA; j_call: TRBJ2-7; cdr3_nt: TGCAGTGCTAGAGACGCGGAAGTTGCTCTAAGCGAGCAGTACTTC; cdr3_aa: CSARDAEVALSEQYF
v_call: TRBV3-1; clone_size: few; d_call: TRBD1; j_call: TRBJ1-1; cdr3_nt: TGTGCCAGCAGAGACAGGGGGACTGAAGCTTTCTTT; cdr3_aa: CASRDRGTEAFF
v_call: TRBV20-1; clone_size: NA; d_call: TRBD1; j_call: TRBJ2-7; cdr3_nt: TGCAGTGCTTGTATTTCAGGGGGCCCCACCTACGAGCAGTACTTC; cdr3_aa: CSACISGGPTYEQYF
v_call: TRBV12-3/TRBV12-4; clone_size: many; d_call: NA; j_call: TRBJ2-7; cdr3_nt: TGTGCCAGCAGTTTATGGGGGCTCACCTACGAGCAGTACTTC; cdr3_aa: CASSLWGLTYEQYF
v_call: TRBV7-6; clone_size: many; d_call: NA; j_call: TRBJ1-1; cdr3_nt: TGTGCCAGCAGCTCGGGGGTTTCAAACACTGAAGCTTTCTTT; cdr3_aa: CASSSGVSNTEAFF
v_call: TRBV10-1; clone_size: many; d_call: NA; j_call: TRBJ1-1; cdr3_nt: TGCGCCAGCAGTGAAACCAGGACCAGCTACACTGAAGCTTTCTTT; cdr3_aa: CASSETRTSYTEAFF